The rows below give T cell receptor beta chains drawn from one sample of a study of OX40 agonist ivuxolimab in advanced cancers. Generated by immunoSEQ multiplex PCR, the TCRdb table keeps only in-frame clones and is missing some. The sample shows approximately 86,000 clones, about 82% of them seen only once. Sample: CD4+ or CD8+ T cells sorted from blood, taken in a trial of the OX40 agonist ivuxolimab. The receptors were sampled from an adult with an advanced solid tumor such as melanoma, head and neck, liver or kidney cancer. The CDR3 runs from the conserved cysteine through the conserved F or W. The D gene is left open where the match is weak. The listing skips clone size in some rows; elsewhere it reads once, few, many or a size class.

>.|.|TRBV5-1|TRBJ2-2|14
TGCGCCAGCAGAAGACAGGTCGACACCGGGGAGCTGTTTTTT
CASRRQVDTGELFF
>.|.|TRBV6-5|TRBJ1-4|15
TGTGCCAGCAGTTACTCGACTCCGCAGACTGGAAAACTGTTTTTT
CASSYSTPQTGKLFF
>.|.|TRBV4-1|TRBJ1-4|14
TGCGCCAGCAGCCAAGGGAGGGGTGGAGAAAAACTGTTTTTT
CASSQGRGGEKLFF
>TRBD1|.|TRBV5-1|TRBJ1-2|15
TGCGCCAGCAGCTTAAGACAGGGTAAAGACGGCGGCTACACCTTC
CASSLRQGKDGGYTF
>.|.|TRBV15|TRBJ2-1|16
TGTGCCACCAGCAGAGAGTTGGGGGCCCGAGGAAATGAGCAGTTCTTC
CATSRELGARGNEQFF
>.|.|TRBV6-1|TRBJ1-2|11
TGTGCCAGCAACCGTAACTATGGCTACACCTTC
CASNRNYGYTF
>.|.|TRBV5-4|TRBJ1-4|14
TGTGCCAGCAGCTCGGCCCAGGTATCTGAAAAACTGTTTTTT
CASSSAQVSEKLFF
>.|.|TRBV30|TRBJ2-7|13
TGTGCCTGGAGTTCGGGGCGGTCCTACGAGCAGTACTTC
CAWSSGRSYEQYF
>.|once|TRBV7-3|TRBJ2-7|16
TGTGCCAGCAGCTATCCTAGCTATCGGGGTCTCGGAGAGCAGTACTTC
CASSYPSYRGLGEQYF
>TRBD2|.|TRBV6-6|TRBJ2-3|15
TGTGCCAGCAGTTACGTAGCGGGAGTGACAGATACGCAGTATTTT
CASSYVAGVTDTQYF
>TRBD2|.|TRBV27|TRBJ2-7|14
TGTGCCAGCAGGGAGGGACTAGCGGGAGGCGAGCAGTACTTC
CASREGLAGGEQYF
>TRBD1|.|TRBV6-1|TRBJ1-2|13
TGTGCCAGCAGTGTTACAGGGGTTAGTGGCTACACCTTC
CASSVTGVSGYTF
>TRBD1|.|TRBV7-8|TRBJ1-2|19
TGTGCCAGCAGCTTAGCTCAACCCTTTGGGACAGGGAACAACTATGGCTACACCTTC
CASSLAQPFGTGNNYGYTF
>TRBD2|.|TRBV7-3|TRBJ2-6|17
TGTGCCAGCAGCCCAGCGGGGTCACGGTCTGGGGCCAACGTCCTGACTTTC
CASSPAGSRSGANVLTF
>.|.|TRBV7-6|TRBJ2-1|13
TGTGCCAGCAGCTTGTATCTGGGGGATGAGCAGTTCTTC
CASSLYLGDEQFF
>TRBD1|.|TRBV28|TRBJ1-5|13
TGTGCCAGCAGTGCGGACAGGGATCAGCCCCAGCATTTT
CASSADRDQPQHF
>TRBD1|once|TRBV11-1|TRBJ2-7|15
TGTGCCAGCAGCTTAGCGGGACAGGGTTCCTACGAGCAGTACTTC
CASSLAGQGSYEQYF
>.|.|TRBV11-3|TRBJ1-5|13
TGTGCCAGCAGCTCTCTAACAGGCCAGCCCCAGCATTTT
CASSSLTGQPQHF
>TRBD1|.|TRBV6-5|TRBJ1-6|15
TGTGCCAGCAGTTACACAACAGGGGCAGATTCACCCCTCCACTTT
CASSYTTGADSPLHF
>.|.|TRBV6-5|TRBJ2-1|13
TGTGCCAGCAGTTACCCGTGGGGGAGTGAGCAGTTCTTC
CASSYPWGSEQFF
>.|.|TRBV15|TRBJ2-3|15
TGTGCCACCAGCAGAGATTATACATTCACAGATACGCAGTATTTT
CATSRDYTFTDTQYF
>.|.|TRBV7-2|TRBJ1-2|15
TGTGCCAGCAGCTTAGAAGGGTCGCCCAACTATGGCTACACCTTC
CASSLEGSPNYGYTF
>TRBD2|.|TRBV7-3|TRBJ2-1|16
TGTGCCAGCAGCTTAGAGCGGGAGGGGTCATACAATGAGCAGTTCTTC
CASSLEREGSYNEQFF
>.|.|TRBV5-5|TRBJ1-2|13
TGTGCCAGCAGCCGTGGGACCGCTAGCGGCTACACCTTC
CASSRGTASGYTF
>TRBD1|.|TRBV7-2|TRBJ2-4|14
TGTGCCAGCAGCTCATCAGGGGGCGCAAACATTCAGTACTTC
CASSSSGGANIQYF